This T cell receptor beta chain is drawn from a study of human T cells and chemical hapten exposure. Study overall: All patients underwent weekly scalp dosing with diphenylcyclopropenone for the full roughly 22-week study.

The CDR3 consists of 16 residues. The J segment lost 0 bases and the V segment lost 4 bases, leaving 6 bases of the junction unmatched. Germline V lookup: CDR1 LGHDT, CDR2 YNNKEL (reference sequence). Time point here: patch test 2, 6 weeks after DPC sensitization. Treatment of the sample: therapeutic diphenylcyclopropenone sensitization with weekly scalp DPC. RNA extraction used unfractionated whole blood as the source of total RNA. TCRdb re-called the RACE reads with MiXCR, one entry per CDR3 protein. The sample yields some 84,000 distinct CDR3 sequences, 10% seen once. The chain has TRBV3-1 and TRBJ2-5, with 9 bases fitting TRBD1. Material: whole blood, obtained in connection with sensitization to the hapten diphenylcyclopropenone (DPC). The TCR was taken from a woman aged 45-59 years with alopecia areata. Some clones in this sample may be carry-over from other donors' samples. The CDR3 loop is CASSPYRGRDQETQYF. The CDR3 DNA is TGTGCCAGCAGCCCTTACAGGGGGCGGGACCAAGAGACCCAGTACTTC.